These T cell receptor beta chains were read from a single sample in a study of blood T cell repertoires in COVID-19. Generated by immunoSEQ multiplex PCR, the TCRdb table keeps only in-frame clones and is missing some. The table has tens of thousands of clones, 87% seen once. The sequenced sample consisted of peripheral blood. The receptors were gathered from a human donor in a cohort sampled during active COVID-19. CDR3s include the opening cysteine and the closing phenylalanine or tryptophan. A D gene is named only where the DNA matches it firmly. Not all rows give a size; the values are once, few, many and, for expanded clones, a class.

J gene | V gene | D gene | clone size | CDR3 DNA | CDR3 protein
TRBJ2-1 | TRBV5-6 | TRBD2 | NA | TGTGCCAGCAGCTGGGGGGGAGACAATGAGCAGTTCTTC | CASSWGGDNEQFF
TRBJ2-1 | TRBV27 | NA | NA | TGTGCCACCTCCGCGGGGTACCCCAATGAGCAGTTCTTC | CATSAGYPNEQFF
TRBJ1-4 | TRBV11-2 | NA | NA | TGTGCCAGCAGCTTAGGCCTAGGGGCTTTTGCGGAAAAACTGTTTTTT | CASSLGLGAFAEKLFF
TRBJ2-3 | TRBV6-5 | TRBD1 | NA | TGTGCCAGCTTGGGGACAGGGGCAGATACGCAGTATTTT | CASLGTGADTQYF
TRBJ2-1 | TRBV28 | TRBD2 | NA | TGTGCCAGCAGTTTCCTCTCGGGTAGCGGGGCCTCCTACAATGAGCAGTTCTTC | CASSFLSGSGASYNEQFF
TRBJ1-2 | TRBV5-8 | TRBD1 | once | TGTGCCAGCACCGTCGGGACAGGGGGAGGCTATGGCTACACCTTC | CASTVGTGGGYGYTF
TRBJ2-5 | TRBV6-1 | TRBD2 | NA | TGTGCCAGCAGTGAAATGGAACTAGCGGGGCAAGAGACCCAGTACTTC | CASSEMELAGQETQYF
TRBJ2-1 | TRBV28 | TRBD2 | once | TGTGCCAGCAGTATGGGAGGGCCGAATGAGCAGTTCTTC | CASSMGGPNEQFF
TRBJ2-3 | TRBV3-1/TRBV3-2 | NA | NA | TGTGCCAGCGGCAGGCATCCACGCCCAGATACGCAGTATTTT | CASGRHPRPDTQYF
TRBJ1-4 | TRBV27 | TRBD1 | NA | TGTGCCAGCAGTTTATCGGGACAGGGAGCCCCTGGGACTAATGAAAAACTGTTTTTT | CASSLSGQGAPGTNEKLFF
TRBJ2-7 | TRBV20-1 | TRBD2 | NA | TGCAGTGCCAGTCGTGCGGGAGGGGGCCACGAGCAGTACTTC | CSASRAGGGHEQYF
TRBJ2-2 | TRBV5-8 | NA | NA | TGTGCCAGCGCGGCCCTAACTCCCAGGGAGCTGTTTTTT | CASAALTPRELFF
TRBJ2-2 | TRBV19 | TRBD1 | once | TGTGCCAGTAGTATGGGCCCGTTGACAGGGAGTTACACCGGGGAGCTGTTTTTT | CASSMGPLTGSYTGELFF
TRBJ2-3 | TRBV7-9 | TRBD2 | NA | TGTGCCAGCAGCTTCACTAGCGGTCTCCCAGATACGCAGTATTTT | CASSFTSGLPDTQYF
TRBJ2-3 | TRBV19 | NA | NA | TGTGCCAGTAGGAGAGGGGGTTCTTTCACAGATACGCAGTATTTT | CASRRGGSFTDTQYF
TRBJ2-3 | TRBV28 | NA | few | TGTGCCAGCAGTTCCAATAGGGGACATCTGACAGATACGCAGTATTTT | CASSSNRGHLTDTQYF
TRBJ1-5 | TRBV28 | NA | NA | TGTGCCAGCAGACATACCGTGGGAGAGGGCAATCAGCCCCAGCATTTT | CASRHTVGEGNQPQHF
TRBJ1-5 | TRBV3-1/TRBV3-2 | TRBD1 | NA | TGTGCCAGCAGCCAAGAGGGGACAGACCCTTTGTTCCCCCAGCATTTT | CASSQEGTDPLFPQHF
TRBJ2-2 | TRBV29-1 | TRBD2 | few | TGCAGCGTTGACGCGGGGGTCTTGACCGGGGAGCTGTTTTTT | CSVDAGVLTGELFF
TRBJ2-3 | TRBV7-9 | NA | NA | TGTGCCAGCAGCCCCGGGACACCAGATACGCAGTATTTT | CASSPGTPDTQYF
TRBJ2-7 | TRBV6-5 | TRBD2 | NA | TGTGCCAGCAGCCCACTAGCGGTGAGCTCCTACGAGCAGTACTTC | CASSPLAVSSYEQYF
TRBJ2-2 | TRBV7-6 | NA | NA | TGTGCCAGCGGCCCCAACAGGAACACCGGGGAGCTGTTTTTT | CASGPNRNTGELFF
TRBJ1-1 | TRBV11-2 | NA | NA | TGTGCCAGCAGCTTAGGCGCAGGTAGACATGTGAACACTGAAGCTTTCTTT | CASSLGAGRHVNTEAFF
TRBJ2-1 | TRBV3-1/TRBV3-2 | TRBD2 | once | TGTGCCAGCAGCCCCCGAACCGGGACTAGCGGAACCAATGAGCAGTTCTTC | CASSPRTGTSGTNEQFF
TRBJ2-4 | TRBV19 | TRBD2 | NA | TGTGCCAGTAGTATGGTCCGGCGGGAGAACATTCAGTACTTC | CASSMVRRENIQYF
TRBJ2-1 | TRBV6-5 | TRBD2 | NA | TGTGCCAGCAGCCCCCGGGGACTAGCGGGAGTAGGTTTCTTC | CASSPRGLAGVGFF
TRBJ2-2 | TRBV11-2 | NA | few | TGTGCCAGCAGCTTTTGGAGTGTCACGTCGAACACCGGGGAGCTGTTTTTT | CASSFWSVTSNTGELFF
TRBJ2-7 | TRBV28 | NA | NA | TGTGCCAGCAGTCTAATGGGTACAGTTCCCCACTACGAGCAGTACTTC | CASSLMGTVPHYEQYF
TRBJ2-7 | TRBV4-1 | NA | few | TGCGCCAGCAGCCAAGATCTGGGCAGAGACGAGCAGTACTTC | CASSQDLGRDEQYF
TRBJ2-5 | TRBV4-1 | TRBD1 | NA | TGCGCCAGCAGCCTCGGACAGGGGCTCCAGTACTTC | CASSLGQGLQYF
TRBJ2-1 | TRBV4-2 | TRBD1 | once | TGTGCCAGCAGCCTGACGTCCGGGACAGGGCTTGGCAATGAGCAGTTCTTC | CASSLTSGTGLGNEQFF
TRBJ2-2 | TRBV4-1 | NA | NA | TGCGCCAGCAGCCAACGGTGGGCGAACCAGCCCGCCGGGGAGCTGTTTTTT | CASSQRWANQPAGELFF
TRBJ1-6 | TRBV30 | NA | once | TGTGCCTGGAGTGGGCAGGGAAATGTCCTCCACTTT | CAWSGQGNVLHF
TRBJ1-1 | TRBV19 | TRBD1 | NA | TGTGCCAGTAGGGCCAGGGGGCGAGGTACTGAAGCTTTCTTT | CASRARGRGTEAFF
TRBJ2-1 | TRBV7-6 | NA | NA | TGTGCCAGCAGCTTAGTTCTCGGGGTGTCCTACAATGAGCAGTTCTTC | CASSLVLGVSYNEQFF
TRBJ2-2 | TRBV28 | NA | NA | TGTGCCAGCAGACCTGACAGGCGTAACACCGGGGAGCTGTTTTTT | CASRPDRRNTGELFF
TRBJ1-5 | TRBV13 | NA | NA | TGTGCCAGCAGTCATGGGGGCTTCAATCAGCCCCAGCATTTT | CASSHGGFNQPQHF
TRBJ2-3 | TRBV20-1 | NA | NA | TGCAGTGCTAGCCCTACAGATACGCAGTATTTT | CSASPTDTQYF